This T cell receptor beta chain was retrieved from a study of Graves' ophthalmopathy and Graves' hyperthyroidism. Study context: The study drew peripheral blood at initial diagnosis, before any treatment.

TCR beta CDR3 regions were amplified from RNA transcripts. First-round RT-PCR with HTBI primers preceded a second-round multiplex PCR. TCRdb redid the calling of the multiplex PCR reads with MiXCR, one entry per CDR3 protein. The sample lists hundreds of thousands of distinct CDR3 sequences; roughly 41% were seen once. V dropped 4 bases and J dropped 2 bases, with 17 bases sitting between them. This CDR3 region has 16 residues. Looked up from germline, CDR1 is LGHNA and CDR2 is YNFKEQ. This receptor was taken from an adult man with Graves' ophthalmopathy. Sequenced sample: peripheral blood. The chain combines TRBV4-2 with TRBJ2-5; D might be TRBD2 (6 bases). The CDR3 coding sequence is TGTGCCAGCAGCCCCACAGGACTTCGGGGGCAAGAGACCCAGTACTTC. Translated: CASSPTGLRGQETQYF.